This T cell receptor beta chain was captured by sequencing in a study of cytomegalovirus exposure and HLA in healthy donors. About the study: The 130 or so validation repertoires were reported in a later analysis to have been generated on the same platform as the roughly 700 first-cohort repertoires.

Study results and caveats: Clusters of TCRs from the first cohort tended to co-occur in the 120 or so validation repertoires (as a later analysis found). Cytomegalovirus-associated TCR beta chains were listed, numbering over 150.

This clone was counted once. Its antigen is still unknown. Sequencing was performed with immunoSEQ multiplex PCR; in TCRdb, only in-frame clones are kept and a portion is missing. The sample holds around 300,000 clones, roughly 90% seen once. With 1 base clipped from V and 5 bases from J, the junction kept 12 bases outside the gene matches. CDR3 length: 17 residues. In germline, CDR1 is SGHAT, CDR2 FQNNGV. The TCR originated in a woman in her twenties or thirties in good health and CMV-seropositive. The chain couples TRBV11-2 to TRBJ2-7; 9 bases line up with TRBD1. The sample comprised PBMCs. The chain's CDR3 is CASSLAYRPGQGNEQYF. In DNA form, the CDR3 reads TGTGCCAGCAGCTTAGCCTATAGACCGGGACAGGGTAACGAGCAGTACTTC.